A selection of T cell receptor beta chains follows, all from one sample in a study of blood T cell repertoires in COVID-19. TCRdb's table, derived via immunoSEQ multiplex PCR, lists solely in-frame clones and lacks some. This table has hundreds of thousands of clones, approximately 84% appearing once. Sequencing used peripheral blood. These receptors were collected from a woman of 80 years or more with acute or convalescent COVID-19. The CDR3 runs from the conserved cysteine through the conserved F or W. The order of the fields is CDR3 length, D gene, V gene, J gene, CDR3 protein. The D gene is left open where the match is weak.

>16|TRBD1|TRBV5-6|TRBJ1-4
CASSLGQGATNEKLFF
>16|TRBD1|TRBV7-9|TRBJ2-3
CASSLAGTGVTDTQYF
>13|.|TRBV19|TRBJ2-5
CASRLQGRETQYF
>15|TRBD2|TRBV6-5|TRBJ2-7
CASSPTSGRAGEQYF
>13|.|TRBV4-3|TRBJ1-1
CASSQDRGTEAFF
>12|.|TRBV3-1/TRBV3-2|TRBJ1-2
CASASGGGGYTF
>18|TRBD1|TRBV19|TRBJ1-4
CASSISGQGAFPREKLFF
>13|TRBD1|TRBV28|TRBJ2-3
CATRDRVTDTQYF
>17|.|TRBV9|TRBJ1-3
CASSVAGGAYSGNTIYF
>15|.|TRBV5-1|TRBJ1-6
CASSRISSYNSPLHF
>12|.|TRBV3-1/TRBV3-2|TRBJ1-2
CASSRRNYGYTF
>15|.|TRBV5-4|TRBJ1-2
CASGRYVADSYGYTF
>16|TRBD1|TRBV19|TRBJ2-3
CASSPGTASFTDTQYF
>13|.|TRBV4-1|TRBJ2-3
CASSHNSADTQYF
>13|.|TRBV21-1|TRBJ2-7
CASSIDQIHEQYF
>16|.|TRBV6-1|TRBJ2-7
CASSEVLLPSSYEQYF
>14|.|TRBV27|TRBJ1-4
CASSLSNPNEKLFF
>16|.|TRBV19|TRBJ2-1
CASSIDGGGSYNEQFF
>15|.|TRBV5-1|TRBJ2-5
CASSLGPTGEETQYF
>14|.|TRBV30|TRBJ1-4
CAWRNGGITEKLFF
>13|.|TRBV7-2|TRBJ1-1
CASRQQENTEAFF
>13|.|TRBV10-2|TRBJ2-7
CASSRGTPHEQYF
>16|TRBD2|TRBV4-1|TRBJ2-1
CASSHPGTSGRSEQFF
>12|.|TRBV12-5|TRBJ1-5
CASGIRDQPQHF
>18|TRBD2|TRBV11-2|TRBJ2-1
CASSLTLSGTSGYNEQFF
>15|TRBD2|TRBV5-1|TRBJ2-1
CASSNGREGNNEQFF
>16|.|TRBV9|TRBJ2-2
CASSVDGRIPTGELFF
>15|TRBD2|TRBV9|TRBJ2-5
CASSFQTSAQETQYF
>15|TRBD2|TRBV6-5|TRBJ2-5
CASTRAGGKQETQYF
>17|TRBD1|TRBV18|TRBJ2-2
CASSPRSGTGGYGELFF
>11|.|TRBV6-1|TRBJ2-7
CASSELAQQYF
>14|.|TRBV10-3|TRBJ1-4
CAISSDSRNEKLFF
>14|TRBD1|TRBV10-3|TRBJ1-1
CAISLDRGNTEAFF
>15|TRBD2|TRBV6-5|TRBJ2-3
CASSLAGGTPDTQYF
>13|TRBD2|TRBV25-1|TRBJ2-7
CARGGGRPYEQYF
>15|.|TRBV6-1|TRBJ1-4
CASSEGPNPNEKLFF
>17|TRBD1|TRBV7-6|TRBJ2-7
CASSGRGRQGALYEQYF
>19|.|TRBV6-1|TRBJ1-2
CASSEIMGDIAYDTYGYTF
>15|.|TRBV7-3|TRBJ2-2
CASSFLSPGTGELFF
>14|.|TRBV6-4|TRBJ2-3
CASSLTASTDTQYF
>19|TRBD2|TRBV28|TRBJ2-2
CASSGGGLAGEQGTGELFF
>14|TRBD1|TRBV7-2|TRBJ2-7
CASSKGQGAYEQYF
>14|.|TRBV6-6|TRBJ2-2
CASRTGGGTGELFF
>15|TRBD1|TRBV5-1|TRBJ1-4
CASSPPGQTNEKLFF
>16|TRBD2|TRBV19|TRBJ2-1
CASSISGTSVYNEQFF
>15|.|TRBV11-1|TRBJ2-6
CASSLQGPGANVLTF
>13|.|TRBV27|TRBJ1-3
CASQETRQVTIYF
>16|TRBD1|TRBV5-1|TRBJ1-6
CASSLTTGGNNSPLHF
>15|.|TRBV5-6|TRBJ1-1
CASSLRPLQRTEAFF
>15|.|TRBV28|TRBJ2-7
CASSLYGTPTYEQYF